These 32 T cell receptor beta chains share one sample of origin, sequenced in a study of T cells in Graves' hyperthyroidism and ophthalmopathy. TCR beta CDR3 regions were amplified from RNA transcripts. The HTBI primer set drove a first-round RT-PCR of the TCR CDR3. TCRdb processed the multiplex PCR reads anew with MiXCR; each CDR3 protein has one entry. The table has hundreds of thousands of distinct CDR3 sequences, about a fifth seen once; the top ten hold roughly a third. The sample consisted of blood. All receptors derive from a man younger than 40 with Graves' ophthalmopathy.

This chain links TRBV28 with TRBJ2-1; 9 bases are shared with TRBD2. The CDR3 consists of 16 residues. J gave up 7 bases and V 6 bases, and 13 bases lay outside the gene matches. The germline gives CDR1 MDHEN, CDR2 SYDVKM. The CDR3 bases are TGTGCCAGCAGCCAATATGGTGGACTAGCGCCTAATGAGCAGTTCTTC. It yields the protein CASSQYGGLAPNEQFF.

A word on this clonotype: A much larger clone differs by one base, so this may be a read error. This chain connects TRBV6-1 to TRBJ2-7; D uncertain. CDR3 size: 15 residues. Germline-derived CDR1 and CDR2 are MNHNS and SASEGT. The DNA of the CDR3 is TGTGCCATCAGTGACTTCCTTGCCAGTTCCTACGAGCAGTACTTC. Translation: CAISDFLASSYEQYF.

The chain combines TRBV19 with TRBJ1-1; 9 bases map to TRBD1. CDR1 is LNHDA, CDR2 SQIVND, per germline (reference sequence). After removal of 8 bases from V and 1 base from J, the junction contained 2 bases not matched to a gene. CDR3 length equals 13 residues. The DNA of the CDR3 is TGTGCCAGTGCGGGACAGGGGAACACTGAAGCTTTCTTT. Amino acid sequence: CASAGQGNTEAFF.

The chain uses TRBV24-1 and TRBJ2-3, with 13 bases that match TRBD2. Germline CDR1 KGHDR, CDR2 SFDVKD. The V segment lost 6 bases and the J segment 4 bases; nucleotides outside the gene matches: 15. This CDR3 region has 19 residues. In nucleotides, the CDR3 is TGTGCCACCAGTCCAGGGACCCCTACGACTAGCGGGAGGTCAGATACGCAGTATTTT. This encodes CATSPGTPTTSGRSDTQYF.

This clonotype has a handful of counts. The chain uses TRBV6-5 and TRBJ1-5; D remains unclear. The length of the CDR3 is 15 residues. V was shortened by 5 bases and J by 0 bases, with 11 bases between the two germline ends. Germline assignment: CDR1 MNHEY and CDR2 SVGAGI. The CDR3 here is CASSNTAYSNQPQHF. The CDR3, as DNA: TGTGCCAGCAGTAATACCGCGTATAGCAATCAGCCCCAGCATTTT.

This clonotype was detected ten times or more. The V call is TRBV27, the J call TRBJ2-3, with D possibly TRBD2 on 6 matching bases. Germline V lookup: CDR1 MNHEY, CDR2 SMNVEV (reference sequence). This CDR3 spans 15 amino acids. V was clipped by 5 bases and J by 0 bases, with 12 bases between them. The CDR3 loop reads CASSRLARSTDTQYF. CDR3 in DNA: TGTGCCAGCAGTCGGCTAGCGAGGAGCACAGATACGCAGTATTTT.

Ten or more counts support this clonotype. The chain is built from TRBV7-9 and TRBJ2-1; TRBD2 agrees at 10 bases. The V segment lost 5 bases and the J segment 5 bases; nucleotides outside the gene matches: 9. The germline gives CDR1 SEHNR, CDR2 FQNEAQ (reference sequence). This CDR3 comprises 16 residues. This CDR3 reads CASSPSGRAPDNEQFF. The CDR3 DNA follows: TGTGCCAGCAGCCCCAGCGGGAGGGCTCCAGACAATGAGCAGTTCTTC.

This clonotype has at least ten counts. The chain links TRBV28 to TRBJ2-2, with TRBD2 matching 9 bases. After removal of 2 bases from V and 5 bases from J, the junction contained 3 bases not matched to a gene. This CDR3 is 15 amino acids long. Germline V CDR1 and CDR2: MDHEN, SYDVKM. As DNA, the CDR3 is TGTGCCAGCAGTTTAAGACTAGCGGTTACCGGGGAGCTGTTTTTT. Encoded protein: CASSLRLAVTGELFF.

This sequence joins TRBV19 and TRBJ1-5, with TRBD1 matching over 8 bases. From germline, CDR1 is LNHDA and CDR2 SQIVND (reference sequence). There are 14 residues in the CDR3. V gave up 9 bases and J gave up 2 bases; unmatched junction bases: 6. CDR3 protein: CASQQGAGNQPQHF. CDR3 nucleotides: TGTGCCAGCCAGCAGGGGGCTGGCAATCAGCCCCAGCATTTT.

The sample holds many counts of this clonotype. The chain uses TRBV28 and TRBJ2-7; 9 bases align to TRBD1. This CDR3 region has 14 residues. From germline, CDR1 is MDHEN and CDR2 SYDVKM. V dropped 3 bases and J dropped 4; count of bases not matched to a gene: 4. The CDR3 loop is CASSLFDRGYEQYF. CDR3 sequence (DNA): TGTGCCAGCAGTTTGTTTGACAGGGGGTACGAGCAGTACTTC.

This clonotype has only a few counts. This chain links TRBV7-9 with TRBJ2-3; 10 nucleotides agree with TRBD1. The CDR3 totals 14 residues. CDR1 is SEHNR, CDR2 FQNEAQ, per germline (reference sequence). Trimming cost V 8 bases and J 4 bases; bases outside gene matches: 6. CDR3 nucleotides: TGTGCCAGCCCGCCGGGACAGGGGTCAGATACGCAGTATTTT. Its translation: CASPPGQGSDTQYF.

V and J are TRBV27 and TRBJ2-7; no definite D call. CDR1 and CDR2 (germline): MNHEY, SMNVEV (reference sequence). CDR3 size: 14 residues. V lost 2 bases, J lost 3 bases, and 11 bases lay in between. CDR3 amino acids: CASSLKYKNYEQYF. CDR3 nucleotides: TGTGCCAGCAGTTTAAAGTACAAAAACTACGAGCAGTACTTC.

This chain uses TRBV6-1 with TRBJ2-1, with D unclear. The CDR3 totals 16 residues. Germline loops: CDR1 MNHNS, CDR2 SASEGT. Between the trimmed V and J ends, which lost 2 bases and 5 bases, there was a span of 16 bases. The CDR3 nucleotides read TGTGCCAGCAGTGAACTGTCCCAGCAATTGCACAATGAGCAGTTCTTC. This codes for CASSELSQQLHNEQFF.

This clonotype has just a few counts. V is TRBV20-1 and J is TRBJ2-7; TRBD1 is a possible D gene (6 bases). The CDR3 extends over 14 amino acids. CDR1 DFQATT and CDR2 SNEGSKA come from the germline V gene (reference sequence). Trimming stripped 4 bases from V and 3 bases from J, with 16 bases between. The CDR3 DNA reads TGCAGTGCTACCCGAGGGACATTAGGCTACGAGCAGTACTTC. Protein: CSATRGTLGYEQYF.

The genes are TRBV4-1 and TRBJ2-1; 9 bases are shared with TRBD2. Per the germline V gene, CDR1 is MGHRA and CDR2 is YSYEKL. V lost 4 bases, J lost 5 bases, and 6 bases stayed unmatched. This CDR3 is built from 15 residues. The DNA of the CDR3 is TGCGCCAGCAGCCTTTTAGCGGGAGCTGACAATGAGCAGTTCTTC. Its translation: CASSLLAGADNEQFF.

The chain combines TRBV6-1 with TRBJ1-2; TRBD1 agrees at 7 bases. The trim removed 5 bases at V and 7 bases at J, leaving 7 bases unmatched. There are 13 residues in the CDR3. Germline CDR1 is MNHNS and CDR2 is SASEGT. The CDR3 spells CASSPTQGGGYTF. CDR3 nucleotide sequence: TGTGCCAGCAGTCCGACCCAGGGGGGTGGCTACACCTTC.

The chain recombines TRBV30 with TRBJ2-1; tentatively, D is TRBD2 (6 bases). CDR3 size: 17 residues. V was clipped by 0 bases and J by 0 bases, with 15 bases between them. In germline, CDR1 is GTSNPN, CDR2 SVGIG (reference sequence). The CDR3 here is CAWSVPLGTRSYNEQFF. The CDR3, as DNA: TGTGCCTGGAGTGTGCCGTTAGGGACTCGCTCCTACAATGAGCAGTTCTTC. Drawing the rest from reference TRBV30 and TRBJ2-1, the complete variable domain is SQTIHQWPATLVQPVGSPLSLECTVEGTSNPNLYWYRQAAGRGLQLLFYSVGIGQISSEVPQNLSASRPQDRQFILSSKKLLLSDSGFYLCAWSVPLGTRSYNEQFFGPGTRLTVL.

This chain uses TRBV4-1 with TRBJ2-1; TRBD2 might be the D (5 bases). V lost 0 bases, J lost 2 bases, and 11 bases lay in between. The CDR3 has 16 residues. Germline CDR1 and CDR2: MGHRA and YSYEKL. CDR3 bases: TGCGCCAGCAGCCAAGAACAGCGGACCGCCTACAATGAGCAGTTCTTC. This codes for CASSQEQRTAYNEQFF.

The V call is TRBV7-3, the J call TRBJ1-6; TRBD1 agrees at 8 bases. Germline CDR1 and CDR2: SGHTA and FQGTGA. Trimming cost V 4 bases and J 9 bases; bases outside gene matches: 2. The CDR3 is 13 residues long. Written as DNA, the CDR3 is TGTGCCAGCAGCTCCGACAGGGGTTCACCCCTCCACTTT. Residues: CASSSDRGSPLHF.

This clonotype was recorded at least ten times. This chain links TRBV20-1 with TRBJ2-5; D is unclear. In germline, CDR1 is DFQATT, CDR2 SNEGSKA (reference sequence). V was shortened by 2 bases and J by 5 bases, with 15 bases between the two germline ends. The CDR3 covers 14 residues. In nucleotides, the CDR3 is TGCAGTGCTAGACGAATAAAGGGCGAGGAGACCCAGTACTTC. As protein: CSARRIKGEETQYF.

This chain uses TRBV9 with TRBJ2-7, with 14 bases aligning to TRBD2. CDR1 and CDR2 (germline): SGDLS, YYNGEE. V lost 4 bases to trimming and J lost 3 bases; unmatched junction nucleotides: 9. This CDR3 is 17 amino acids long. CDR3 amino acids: CASSPAGGLAGGYEQYF. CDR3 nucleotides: TGTGCCAGCAGCCCCGCTGGCGGACTAGCGGGAGGCTACGAGCAGTACTTC. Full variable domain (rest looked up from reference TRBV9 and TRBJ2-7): DSGVTQTPKHLITATGQRVTLRCSPRSGDLSVYWYQQSLDQGLQFLIQYYNGEERAKGNILERFSAQQFPDLHSELNLSSLELGDSALYFCASSPAGGLAGGYEQYFGPGTRLTVT.

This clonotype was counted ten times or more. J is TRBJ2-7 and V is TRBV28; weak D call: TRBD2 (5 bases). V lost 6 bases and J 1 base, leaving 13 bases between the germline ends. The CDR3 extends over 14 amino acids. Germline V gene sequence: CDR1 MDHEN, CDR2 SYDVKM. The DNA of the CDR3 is TGTGCCAGCAGCCCGGGATCAGCATCCTACGAGCAGTACTTC. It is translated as CASSPGSASYEQYF.

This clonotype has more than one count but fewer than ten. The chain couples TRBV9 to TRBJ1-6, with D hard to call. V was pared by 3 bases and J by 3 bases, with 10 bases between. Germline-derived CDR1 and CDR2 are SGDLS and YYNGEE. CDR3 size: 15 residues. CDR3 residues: CASSGGGGYNSPLHF. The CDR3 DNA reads TGTGCCAGCAGCGGAGGAGGTGGCTATAATTCACCCCTCCACTTT.

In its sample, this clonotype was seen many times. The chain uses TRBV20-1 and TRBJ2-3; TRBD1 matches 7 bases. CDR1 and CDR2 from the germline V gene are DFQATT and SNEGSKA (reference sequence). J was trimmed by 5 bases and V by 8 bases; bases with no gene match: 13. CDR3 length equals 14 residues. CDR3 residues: CSPTTGRGIDTQYF. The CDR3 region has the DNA TGCAGTCCAACCACCGGCAGGGGGATAGATACGCAGTATTTT.

The CDR3 sequence: CASSQSRSNTDTQYF. The CDR3 DNA is TGTGCCAGCAGCCAAAGTAGATCAAACACAGATACGCAGTATTTT. V and J are TRBV3-1 and TRBJ2-3, with unresolved D. CDR1 and CDR2 from the germline V gene are LGHDT and YNNKEL (reference sequence). Trimming stripped 2 bases from V and 2 bases from J, with 11 bases between. The CDR3 totals 15 residues.

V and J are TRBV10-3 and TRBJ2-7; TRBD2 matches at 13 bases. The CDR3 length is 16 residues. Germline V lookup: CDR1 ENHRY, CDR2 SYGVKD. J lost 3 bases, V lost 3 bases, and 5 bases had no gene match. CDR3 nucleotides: TGTGCCATCAGTGATCAAACTAGCGGGAGGGGCTACGAGCAGTACTTC. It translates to CAISDQTSGRGYEQYF.

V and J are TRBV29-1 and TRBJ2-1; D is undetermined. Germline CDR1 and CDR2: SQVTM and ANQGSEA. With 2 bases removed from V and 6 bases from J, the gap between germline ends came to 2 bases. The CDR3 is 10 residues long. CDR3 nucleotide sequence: TGCAGCGTTGAAAGCAATGAGCAGTTCTTC. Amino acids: CSVESNEQFF.

This chain's CDR3 is CASSYSGQRAYEQYF. CDR3 nucleotide sequence: TGTGCCAGCAGTTACTCGGGACAGCGAGCCTACGAGCAGTACTTC. The genes are TRBV6-2 or TRBV6-3 and TRBJ2-7, with TRBD1 matching 7 bases. V trimming: 0 bases; J trimming: 2 bases; junction bases outside the gene matches: 4. The CDR3 sequence is 15 residues long. Germline CDR1 MNHEY, CDR2 SVGEGT.

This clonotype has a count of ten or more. The CDR3, as DNA: TGTGCCTGGAGCCCCGGACAGGGGAGGTATCAGCCCCAGCATTTT. Its protein is CAWSPGQGRYQPQHF. The J gene is TRBJ1-5, the V gene TRBV30; 9 bases match TRBD1. Germline CDR1 is GTSNPN and CDR2 is SVGIG (reference sequence). V dropped 3 bases and J dropped 5; count of bases not matched to a gene: 8. The CDR3 spans 15 residues.

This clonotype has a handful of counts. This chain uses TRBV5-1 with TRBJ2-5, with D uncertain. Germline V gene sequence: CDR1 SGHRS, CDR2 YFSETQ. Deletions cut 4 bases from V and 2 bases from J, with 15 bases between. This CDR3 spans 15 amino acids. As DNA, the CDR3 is TGCGCCAGCAGCCCGACGTCAGCTTTTCAAGAGACCCAGTACTTC. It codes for CASSPTSAFQETQYF.

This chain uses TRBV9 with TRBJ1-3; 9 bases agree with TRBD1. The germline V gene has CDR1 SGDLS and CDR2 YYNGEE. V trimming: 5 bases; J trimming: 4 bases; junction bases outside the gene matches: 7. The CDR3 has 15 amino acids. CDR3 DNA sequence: TGTGCCAGCAGACCTTCCGACAGGGGGGGAAACACCATATATTTT. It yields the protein CASRPSDRGGNTIYF.

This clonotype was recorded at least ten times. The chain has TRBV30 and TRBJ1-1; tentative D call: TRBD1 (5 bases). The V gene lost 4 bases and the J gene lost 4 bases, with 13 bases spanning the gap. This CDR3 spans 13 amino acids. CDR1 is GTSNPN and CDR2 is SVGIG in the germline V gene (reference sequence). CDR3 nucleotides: TGTGCCTGGAATATGGCAGGGAGCACTGAAGCTTTCTTT. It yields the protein CAWNMAGSTEAFF.